These 21 T cell receptor beta chains originate from one sample sequenced in a study of shared clonotypes between healthy human individuals. The method was immunoSEQ multiplex PCR; TCRdb's version includes in-frame clones alone and lacks a portion of them. The data show around 1,900,000 clones, around 93% seen once. Naive CD8 isolation took CD45RO-negative cells positively selected for CCR7 and excluded terminally differentiated effector memory CD45RA+ cells. The sequenced material came from naive CD8+ T cells from PBMCs. The receptors were sampled from a man between 18 and 35 years old in good health. Some clones in this sample may be carry-over from other donors' samples.

The chain joins TRBV11-2 to TRBJ1-5; D gene ambiguous. V was trimmed by 5 bases and J by 2 bases, leaving 13 bases between them. The germline gives CDR1 SGHAT, CDR2 FQNNGV. CDR3 length: 15 amino acids. The CDR3 here is CASSRASGGNQPQHF. In DNA form, the CDR3 reads TGTGCCAGCAGCCGAGCAAGCGGGGGCAATCAGCCCCAGCATTTT.

A single count supports this clone. The chain uses TRBV27 and TRBJ2-2; no reliable D call. Germline CDR1 reads MNHEY; CDR2 reads SMNVEV (reference sequence). The CDR3 consists of 12 residues. V was clipped by 9 bases and J by 4 bases, with 9 bases between them. The CDR3 protein is CASKVFTGELFF. CDR3 coding DNA: TGTGCCAGTAAGGTTTTCACCGGGGAGCTGTTTTTT.

A word on this clone: This sample includes further DNA sequences coding for the same CDR3. The chain employs TRBV14 and TRBJ2-1; tentatively, D is TRBD2 (5 bases). The V end was cut by 1 base, the J end by 7 bases, with 8 bases between. Germline V lookup: CDR1 SGHDN, CDR2 FVKESK. The CDR3 extends over 13 amino acids. The CDR3 DNA sequence: TGTGCCAGCAGCCAAGTTCGCGGGAATGAGCAGTTCTTC. It specifies CASSQVRGNEQFF.

The chain joins TRBV11-2 to TRBJ2-5; 8 bases line up with TRBD2. This CDR3 region has 15 residues. V lost 5 bases, J lost 5 bases, and 10 bases stayed unmatched. The V gene's germline CDR1 is SGHAT and CDR2 FQNNGV. The CDR3 sequence: CASSLTTSASETQYF. CDR3 nucleotide sequence: TGTGCCAGCAGCCTTACGACTAGCGCCTCGGAGACCCAGTACTTC. The full variable domain, with the rest looked up from reference TRBV11-2 and TRBJ2-5, is EAGVAQSPRYKIIEKRQSVAFWCNPISGHATLYWYQQILGQGPKLLIQFQNNGVVDDSQLPKDRFSAERLKGVDSTLKIQPAKLEDSAVYLCASSLTTSASETQYFGPGTRLLVL.

The V gene is TRBV28, the J gene TRBJ1-2, with 9 bases aligning to TRBD1. The CDR3 covers 17 residues. Germline V lookup: CDR1 MDHEN, CDR2 SYDVKM. Trimming at V came to 5 bases and at J to 1 base, leaving 11 bases not matched to a gene. The CDR3 DNA reads TGTGCCAGCAGTCGCGGACAGGGGTCCCCCCGTAACTATGGCTACACCTTC. Translation: CASSRGQGSPRNYGYTF.

The chain carries TRBV7-8 and TRBJ1-2, with D possibly being TRBD1 (6 bases). The germline V and J ends were trimmed by 5 bases and 4 bases, with 20 bases remaining between them. This CDR3 is built from 16 residues. Germline CDR1 is SGHVS and CDR2 is FQNEAQ. In DNA form, the CDR3 reads TGTGCCAGCAGCGTAGGGCCGGGGGGCTCGGGCTATGGCTACACCTTC. Protein sequence: CASSVGPGGSGYGYTF.

The chain links TRBV14 to TRBJ2-5; tentative D call: TRBD2 (5 bases). Deletions cut 0 bases from V and 3 bases from J, with 11 bases between. CDR1 is SGHDN, CDR2 FVKESK, per germline. The CDR3 length is 15 residues. CDR3 sequence: CASSQDLGDEETQYF. As DNA, the CDR3 is TGTGCCAGCAGCCAAGATTTGGGAGACGAAGAGACCCAGTACTTC.

The chain combines TRBV6-5 with TRBJ2-7; D gene unclear. The CDR3 has 12 amino acids. V lost 2 bases and J lost 3, with 5 bases in between. Germline V lookup: CDR1 MNHEY, CDR2 SVGAGI. The CDR3 nucleotides read TGTGCCAGCAGTTACGGAAACTACGAGCAGTACTTC. This translates into CASSYGNYEQYF.

The V gene is TRBV11-1, the J gene TRBJ1-1; a weak D match, TRBD1 (5 bases). The V end was cut by 0 bases, the J end by 2 bases, with 13 bases between. CDR1 is SGHAT, CDR2 FQDESV, per germline (reference sequence). CDR3 size: 16 residues. In DNA, the CDR3 is TGTGCCAGCAGCTTAGCACGGGGGACGCATAACACTGAAGCTTTCTTT. This gives the protein CASSLARGTHNTEAFF.

The chain joins TRBV6-5 to TRBJ1-2; D unclear. Germline assignment: CDR1 MNHEY and CDR2 SVGAGI. The CDR3 is made up of 12 amino acids. With 2 bases removed from V and 2 bases from J, the gap between germline ends came to 3 bases. CDR3 loop: CASSYQNYGYTF. CDR3 coding DNA: TGTGCCAGCAGTTACCAAAACTATGGCTACACCTTC.

Points on this clone: Within the sample, other DNA sequences also encode this same CDR3. The chain joins TRBV29-1 to TRBJ2-2; D is uncertain. The CDR3 sequence is 13 residues long. V lost 4 bases and J lost 1, with 7 bases in between. The germline V gene has CDR1 SQVTM and CDR2 ANQGSEA. The DNA for the CDR3 is TGCAGCGTTGTTGTGGGGAACACCGGGGAGCTGTTTTTT. The encoded protein is CSVVVGNTGELFF.

The chain couples TRBV5-4 to TRBJ1-1; D perhaps matches TRBD1 (6 bases). CDR1 is SGHNT and CDR2 is YYREEE in the germline V gene (reference sequence). Trimming removed 4 bases from V and 8 bases from J, with 9 bases in between. The CDR3 runs to 11 residues. The DNA of the CDR3 is TGTGCCAGCAGCCAGACAGGAGAAGCTTTCTTT. As protein: CASSQTGEAFF.

About this clone: The sample contains more than one DNA sequence encoding this CDR3. This chain joins TRBV28 and TRBJ1-5; D gene unclear. This CDR3 comprises 14 residues. Germline CDR1 reads MDHEN; CDR2 reads SYDVKM. V lost 1 base and J 3 bases, leaving 7 bases between the germline ends. The CDR3 region has the DNA TGTGCCAGCAGTTTATTTAGGTCCAATCAGCCCCAGCATTTT. Its protein is CASSLFRSNQPQHF.

V is TRBV7-9 and J is TRBJ2-1; D is possibly TRBD1 (6 bases). CDR3 length equals 18 residues. The germline gives CDR1 SEHNR, CDR2 FQNEAQ (reference sequence). Trimming removed 5 bases at V and 1 base at J, with 21 bases between. This chain's CDR3 is CASSPNGKQGKSYNEQFF. The DNA of the CDR3 is TGTGCCAGCAGCCCAAACGGCAAACAGGGCAAGTCCTACAATGAGCAGTTCTTC.

The CDR3 nucleotides read TGTGCCAGCAGTCCCTATCGAGGGACAATGACCTACGAGCAGTACTTC. This encodes CASSPYRGTMTYEQYF. The chain has TRBV27 and TRBJ2-7; D is perhaps TRBD1 (6 bases). The CDR3 is 16 amino acids. Between the trimmed V and J ends, which lost 5 bases and 2 bases, there was a span of 19 bases. Germline V gene lookup returns CDR1 MNHEY and CDR2 SMNVEV (reference sequence).

The rearrangement uses TRBV28 and TRBJ2-7, with D hard to call. This CDR3 comprises 14 residues. Germline V gene sequence: CDR1 MDHEN, CDR2 SYDVKM. The V end lost 8 bases, the J end lost 5 bases, and 19 bases lay between the germline ends. The CDR3 here is CASQLASPLDEQYF. The DNA of the CDR3 is TGTGCCAGCCAATTAGCTTCCCCTCTGGACGAGCAGTACTTC.

V and J are TRBV28 and TRBJ2-2, with D possibly being TRBD2 (5 bases). V lost 5 bases and J lost 1, with 14 bases in between. The germline V gene encodes CDR1 MDHEN and CDR2 SYDVKM. The CDR3 is 16 residues long. CDR3 nucleotide sequence: TGTGCCAGCAGTACCCGGGGATCCCGGAACACCGGGGAGCTGTTTTTT. Translated: CASSTRGSRNTGELFF.

This clone has a single count. The V and J genes are TRBV11-2 and TRBJ2-1; D gene uncertain. V was clipped by 5 bases and J by 8 bases, with 16 bases between them. CDR1 and CDR2 from the germline V gene are SGHAT and FQNNGV. The CDR3 contains 14 residues. CDR3 DNA: TGTGCCAGCAGCCCCCTGATGAGCAGGTATGAGCAGTTCTTC. Translated, it gives CASSPLMSRYEQFF.

This clone was seen only once. This chain connects TRBV28 to TRBJ1-5; D is undetermined. The CDR3 length is 16 residues. The V end lost 5 bases, the J end lost 2 bases, and 16 bases lay between the germline ends. CDR1 is MDHEN, CDR2 SYDVKM, per germline. Here the CDR3 DNA reads TGTGCCAGCAGTCCTCTAGGTTCCTTCGGCAATCAGCCCCAGCATTTT. Translated: CASSPLGSFGNQPQHF.

The CDR3 bases are TGTGCCAGCGAAGTGAGCGGAGCCTACGAGCAGTACTTC. Translated: CASEVSGAYEQYF. The rearrangement joins TRBV2 to TRBJ2-7; D is perhaps TRBD2 (5 bases). CDR1 and CDR2 (germline): SNHLY, FYNNEI. The CDR3 totals 13 residues. V was shortened by 8 bases and J by 2 bases, with 13 bases between the two germline ends.

The rearrangement links TRBV6-1 to TRBJ2-2, with D possibly being TRBD1 or TRBD2 (5 bases each). Germline V CDR1 and CDR2: MNHNS, SASEGT. V lost 7 bases and J 7 bases, leaving 19 bases between the germline ends. The CDR3 has 15 residues. The DNA of the CDR3 is TGTGCCAGCACCAGAGGGACCCAAAATCGCGGGGAGCTGTTTTTT. It specifies CASTRGTQNRGELFF.